The 23 T cell receptor beta chains presented below share a single source sample, sequenced in a study of T cell repertoires in cytomegalovirus infection. One entry per CDR3 protein, called by TCRdb with MiXCR from the reads. The sample holds 75,000 to 100,000 distinct CDR3 sequences, about half seen once. These TCRs are of unknown antigen specificity. This material consisted of CD8+ T cells from cultured PBMCs, taken from culture after CMV antigen stimulation. The receptors shown here come from a human donor in good health (CMV status not recorded). Some clones in this sample may be carry-over from other donors' samples.

This clonotype was counted between two and nine times. The rearrangement links TRBV27 to TRBJ1-2; 10 positions agree with TRBD1. Germline V CDR1 and CDR2: MNHEY, SMNVEV (reference sequence). After removal of 6 bases from V and 4 bases from J, the junction contained 5 bases not matched to a gene. The CDR3 sequence is 14 residues long. The CDR3 loop is CASRPGQGTYGYTF. The DNA for the CDR3 is TGTGCCAGCAGGCCGGGACAGGGGACCTATGGCTACACCTTC.

As to this clonotype: A read error may account for a junction end that differs from germline. The V gene is TRBV27, the J gene TRBJ2-7; D gene ambiguous. In germline, CDR1 is MNHEY, CDR2 SMNVEV (reference sequence). This CDR3 is built from 14 residues. CDR3: CASSFQRYVYGQYF. Here the CDR3 DNA reads TGTGCCAGCAGTTTCCAGAGATACGTGTACGGGCAGTACTTC.

This clonotype came up a few times. The chain links TRBV7-3 to TRBJ2-1, with D possibly being TRBD2 (5 bases). Trimming left V 3 bases short and J 4 bases short, with 16 bases between. The germline V gene has CDR1 SGHTA and CDR2 FQGTGA. CDR3 length equals 16 residues. CDR3 region: CASSFYIVACYNEQFF. The CDR3 nucleotides read TGTGCCAGCAGCTTCTATATCGTAGCGTGTTACAATGAGCAGTTCTTC.

This clonotype was recorded a few times. The chain recombines TRBV24-1 with TRBJ2-2; D is undetermined. Germline CDR1 is KGHDR and CDR2 is SFDVKD. The length of the CDR3 is 14 residues. Trimming shortened V by 5 bases and J by 3 bases, and 9 bases separated the two germline ends. In DNA form, the CDR3 reads TGTGCCACCAGTGCGGGTTGGGACACCGGGGAGCTGTTTTTT. It specifies CATSAGWDTGELFF.

DNA for the CDR3: TGTGCCAGTAGGGCTAGCGAGTACTTC. It encodes CASRASEYF. V and J are TRBV7-6 and TRBJ2-5; a weak D match, TRBD2 (6 bases). The V and J ends lost 9 bases and 12 bases respectively, with 11 bases between them. The CDR3 loop spans 9 amino acids. CDR1 is SGHVS and CDR2 is FNYEAQ in the germline V gene. The full variable domain, its missing parts supplied by reference TRBV7-6 and TRBJ2-5, is GAGVSQSPRYKVTKRGQDVALRCDPISGHVSLYWYRQALGQGPEFLTYFNYEAQQDKSGLPNDRFSAERPEGSISTLTIQRTEQRDSAMYRCASRASEYFGPGTRLLVL.

With respect to this clonotype: The junction and the germline gene differ at one end; a read error may be behind it. This chain uses TRBV3-1 with TRBJ2-3; 10 bases line up with TRBD2. CDR3 length: 16 residues. Germline-derived CDR1 and CDR2 are LGHDT and YNNKEL (reference sequence). CDR3 region: CASSEDLAGVTDTQYF. The DNA of the CDR3 is TGTGCCAGCAGCGAAGACCTAGCGGGAGTGACGGATACGCAGTATTTT.

This CDR3 reads CASKDGGQSETQYF. The CDR3 bases are TGTGCCAGCAAGGACGGGGGGCAGAGTGAGACCCAGTACTTC. The J gene is TRBJ2-5, the V gene TRBV12-3 or TRBV12-4; maybe TRBD2 (7 bases). The CDR3 consists of 14 residues. V was clipped by 7 bases and J by 5 bases, with 17 bases between them.

The gene calls are TRBV7-6 and TRBJ2-1, with a tentative D call TRBD2 (5 bases). Germline V lookup: CDR1 SGHVS, CDR2 FNYEAQ. This CDR3 region has 15 residues. V shed 0 bases and J shed 4 bases, with 10 bases lying between them. The CDR3 DNA sequence: TGTGCCAGCAGCTTAGCCAGCGGTGGGTACAATGAGCAGTTCTTC. Amino acids: CASSLASGGYNEQFF.

V and J are TRBV29-1 and TRBJ2-7, with unresolved D. Germline CDR1 is SQVTM and CDR2 is ANQGSEA. The CDR3 runs to 14 residues. V was clipped by 3 bases and J by 0 bases, with 12 bases between them. The CDR3 sequence: CSVERGESSYEQYF. CDR3 DNA: TGCAGCGTTGAGAGAGGCGAGAGCTCCTACGAGCAGTACTTC.

This clonotype turned up a few times. The chain uses TRBV6-2 or TRBV6-3 and TRBJ1-2; no clear D. The V gene's germline CDR1 is MNHEY and CDR2 SVGEGT. This CDR3 region has 13 residues. Trimming stripped 6 bases from V and 2 bases from J, with 10 bases between. This CDR3 is CASRSVGNYGYTF. The CDR3, as DNA: TGTGCCAGCAGGTCGGTTGGAAACTATGGCTACACCTTC.

This clonotype was detected ten times or more. The chain combines TRBV7-8 with TRBJ2-1; TRBD2 aligns across 9 bases. V was clipped by 4 bases and J by 7 bases; unmatched bases: 5. CDR1 is SGHVS, CDR2 FQNEAQ, per germline. This CDR3 has 14 residues. The CDR3 protein is CASSYRLAENEQFF. The CDR3 DNA reads TGTGCCAGCAGCTATCGACTAGCGGAGAATGAGCAGTTCTTC.

The genes are TRBV19 and TRBJ1-5; 10 bases fit TRBD1. V lost 7 bases to trimming and J lost 6 bases; unmatched junction nucleotides: 12. The CDR3 totals 16 residues. The germline gives CDR1 LNHDA, CDR2 SQIVND (reference sequence). CDR3 loop: CASTSRPGTGVQPQHF. CDR3 coding DNA: TGTGCCAGTACCTCACGGCCCGGGACAGGGGTTCAGCCCCAGCATTTT.

This sequence joins TRBV7-8 and TRBJ1-5; D gene ambiguous. With 5 bases removed from V and 0 bases from J, the gap between germline ends came to 14 bases. The CDR3 loop spans 16 amino acids. Germline CDR1 SGHVS, CDR2 FQNEAQ. CDR3 coding DNA: TGTGCCAGCAGCCTAAAGAGAGTTTATAGCAATCAGCCCCAGCATTTT. Translated, it gives CASSLKRVYSNQPQHF. The whole variable domain, filled in from reference TRBV7-8 and TRBJ1-5, reads GAGVSQSPRYKVAKRGQDVALRCDPISGHVSLFWYQQALGQGPEFLTYFQNEAQLDKSGLPSDRFFAERPEGSVSTLKIQRTQQEDSAVYLCASSLKRVYSNQPQHFGDGTRLSIL.

This clonotype was counted ten times or more. This chain joins TRBV27 and TRBJ2-3, with D unclear. CDR3 length equals 13 residues. Germline V gene data show CDR1 as MNHEY and CDR2 as SMNVEV (reference sequence). The V gene lost 3 bases and the J gene lost 2 bases, with 6 bases spanning the gap. This CDR3 is CASSLGITDTQYF. The CDR3 DNA sequence: TGTGCCAGCAGTTTGGGGATCACAGATACGCAGTATTTT.

This clonotype was seen only a few times. The V and J genes are TRBV6-1 and TRBJ2-1; weak D call: TRBD1 (5 bases). Germline lookup yields CDR1 MNHNS and CDR2 SASEGT. This CDR3 is built from 14 residues. The V end lost 3 bases, the J end lost 5 bases, and 11 bases lay between the germline ends. The CDR3 bases are TGTGCCAGCAGTGATTGGGGCAGGAACAATGAGCAGTTCTTC. Translated, it gives CASSDWGRNNEQFF.

CDR3 amino acids: CASSLGFGSLHF. The CDR3 coding sequence is TGTGCCAGCAGCTTAGGCTTTGGTTCCCTCCACTTT. The rearrangement uses TRBV7-6 and TRBJ1-6; D is uncertain. The CDR3 is 12 amino acids. Trimming removed 1 base from V and 14 bases from J, with 9 bases in between. The germline CDR1 and CDR2 sequences are SGHVS and FNYEAQ.

This chain joins TRBV6-1 and TRBJ1-2; D is possibly TRBD1 (5 bases). The CDR3 runs 16 residues. Germline V gives CDR1 MNHNS, CDR2 SASEGT. V lost 0 bases and J 1 base, leaving 12 bases between the germline ends. Here the CDR3 reads CASSEARQPRNYGYTF. CDR3 sequence (DNA): TGTGCCAGCAGTGAAGCACGACAGCCCCGTAACTATGGCTACACCTTC.

This clonotype was counted a single time. The conserved closing phenylalanine or tryptophan is absent in this CDR3, likely reflecting a read error. The DNA is omitted, as the CDR3 cannot be located on it reliably, and the CDR3 follows TCRdb's listing. The chain uses TRBV5-6 and TRBJ2-4; the D call TRBD1 from the table was never checked on the DNA. From germline, CDR1 is SGHDT and CDR2 YYEEEE. From its first to its last residue, the CDR3 has 13 amino acids. The CDR3 sequence: CASSYPGQGAESL.

Comment on this clonotype: At one of its ends the junction is not consistent with the germline gene, which may arise from a read error. This chain joins TRBV2 and TRBJ2-1; 8 bases fit TRBD2. Germline CDR1 and CDR2: SNHLY and FYNNEI. The CDR3 is 11 residues long. The chain's CDR3 is CASNSGTGMPF. Written as DNA, the CDR3 is TGTGCCAGCAATAGCGGGACCGGGATGCCCTTC.

This clonotype was observed a few times. The CDR3 spells CSVEGRATTEAFF. In DNA, the CDR3 is TGCAGCGTTGAGGGCAGGGCAACCACTGAAGCTTTCTTT. V and J are TRBV29-1 and TRBJ1-1, with D perhaps matching TRBD1 (5 bases). Germline V gene data show CDR1 as SQVTM and CDR2 as ANQGSEA. V lost 3 bases and J lost 4, with 12 bases in between. The CDR3 consists of 13 residues.

The V gene is TRBV19, the J gene TRBJ2-1; D could derive from TRBD1 or TRBD2 (6 bases each). Germline CDR1 LNHDA, CDR2 SQIVND (reference sequence). Trimming removed 4 bases from V and 9 bases from J, with 25 bases in between. The CDR3 loop spans 17 amino acids. In nucleotides, the CDR3 is TGTGCCAGTAGTAGGGGGGCGACGGAGGGCGGACTTGGTGAGCAGTTCTTC. It specifies CASSRGATEGGLGEQFF.

This clonotype turned up a few times. V is TRBV7-3 and J is TRBJ2-1; tentative D call: TRBD1 (7 bases). Germline V gene lookup returns CDR1 SGHTA and CDR2 FQGTGA. The CDR3 contains 16 residues. V lost 5 bases to trimming and J lost 1 base, with 15 bases between them. The CDR3 DNA sequence: TGTGCCAGCAGCCTCTCAGGGGGAGGTTCCTACAATGAGCAGTTCTTC. Translated: CASSLSGGGSYNEQFF.

V is TRBV6-1 and J is TRBJ2-5; a weak D match, TRBD1 (5 bases). V lost 2 bases, J lost 2 bases, and 9 bases lay in between. The CDR3 extends over 14 amino acids. Germline values: CDR1 MNHNS, CDR2 SASEGT. The CDR3 coding sequence is TGTGCCAGCAGTGAACTGCAGGGACAAGAGACCCAGTACTTC. It translates to CASSELQGQETQYF.